This is a list of T cell receptor beta chains from one sample in a study of blood T cell repertoires in COVID-19. TCRdb's table, derived via immunoSEQ multiplex PCR, lists solely in-frame clones and lacks some. Here the sample spans approximately 83,000 clones, roughly 86% being singletons. Sequencing was performed on peripheral blood. These TCRs come from a man between 65 and 79 years old with acute or convalescent COVID-19. The CDR3 runs from the conserved cysteine through the conserved F or W.

J: TRBJ1-6
V: TRBV28
CDR3: CASNDRGLSPLHF

J: TRBJ2-7
V: TRBV12-3/TRBV12-4
CDR3: CASSLTGVYEQYF

J: TRBJ2-3
V: TRBV23-1
CDR3: CASSPRPSSGSCTSTDTQYF

J: TRBJ2-7
V: TRBV11-2
CDR3: CASSLGGRGYEQYF

J: TRBJ1-6
V: TRBV3-1/TRBV3-2
CDR3: CASSQGIQGFRSPLHF

J: TRBJ2-3
V: TRBV9
CDR3: CASSVSGDPPRTQYF

J: TRBJ1-6
V: TRBV5-1
CDR3: CASSILGGSPLHF

J: TRBJ1-4
V: TRBV12-3/TRBV12-4
CDR3: CASSLGLAEKLFF

J: TRBJ2-2
V: TRBV11-2
CDR3: CASSPGTTLTGELFF

J: TRBJ1-4
V: TRBV18
CDR3: CASSLGQEEKLFF

J: TRBJ2-7
V: TRBV29-1
CDR3: CSARGQGSYEQYF

J: TRBJ1-2
V: TRBV4-1
CDR3: CASSQVGAGGYGYTF

J: TRBJ2-7
V: TRBV15
CDR3: CATSRDRGARGGDYEQYF

J: TRBJ2-2
V: TRBV7-2
CDR3: CASSFTRGATGELFF

J: TRBJ2-3
V: TRBV6-1
CDR3: CASSEYRGSTDTQYF

J: TRBJ2-7
V: TRBV7-9
CDR3: CASAATGRGIGSYEQYF

J: TRBJ2-2
V: TRBV3-1/TRBV3-2
CDR3: CASSQYTGSNTGELFF

J: TRBJ1-2
V: TRBV27
CDR3: CASSFSFFAGGYTF

J: TRBJ1-1
V: TRBV28
CDR3: CASSFLDRKAFF

J: TRBJ1-2
V: TRBV5-6
CDR3: CASSLQGTGQGYGYTF

J: TRBJ2-1
V: TRBV10-1
CDR3: CASSGTARNEQFF

J: TRBJ1-6
V: TRBV15
CDR3: CATSSDLRTDYSPLHF

J: TRBJ1-4
V: TRBV2
CDR3: CASSERQLNEKLFF

J: TRBJ2-2
V: TRBV5-6
CDR3: CASSLAPNTGELFF

J: TRBJ1-6
V: TRBV5-6
CDR3: CASSRMQGFNSPLHF

J: TRBJ2-1
V: TRBV7-8
CDR3: CASSPRGSGGASEQFF

J: TRBJ1-1
V: TRBV7-2
CDR3: CASSLVGVRGSEAFF

J: TRBJ2-5
V: TRBV2
CDR3: CASTGEGEFGETQYF

J: TRBJ2-7
V: TRBV25-1
CDR3: CASSQGGGYEQYF

J: TRBJ2-5
V: TRBV6-2/TRBV6-3
CDR3: CASSYGQQETQYF

J: TRBJ1-5
V: TRBV12-3/TRBV12-4
CDR3: CASSLQGDQPQHF

J: TRBJ1-3
V: TRBV3-1/TRBV3-2
CDR3: CASSQGEGRLSGNTIYF

J: TRBJ1-1
V: TRBV5-6
CDR3: CASKDRDRGLNTEAFF

J: TRBJ1-6
V: TRBV25-1
CDR3: CASSETGYNSPLHF

J: TRBJ2-3
V: TRBV5-1
CDR3: CASSLAARGSTDTQYF

J: TRBJ1-6
V: TRBV6-2/TRBV6-3
CDR3: CASSGQGTSNSPLHF

J: TRBJ2-7
V: TRBV7-2
CDR3: CASLADRGGYEQYF

J: TRBJ2-1
V: TRBV14
CDR3: CASSYGSRNEQFF

J: TRBJ2-7
V: TRBV19
CDR3: CASSITSGSGTYEQYF

J: TRBJ2-7
V: TRBV7-9
CDR3: CASSSDTYEQYF

J: TRBJ1-6
V: TRBV12-3/TRBV12-4
CDR3: CASSFEGSPLHF

J: TRBJ1-6
V: TRBV28
CDR3: CASSLGSLGYNSPLHF

J: TRBJ2-7
V: TRBV28
CDR3: CASSLGQNYEQYF

J: TRBJ1-6
V: TRBV4-1
CDR3: CASSQDPGGNSPLHF

J: TRBJ2-3
V: TRBV12-3/TRBV12-4
CDR3: CASSYLRDTQYF

J: TRBJ1-5
V: TRBV7-2
CDR3: CASSSGGQPQHF

J: TRBJ1-3
V: TRBV9
CDR3: CASSAGGGNTIYF

J: TRBJ2-1
V: TRBV3-1/TRBV3-2
CDR3: CASSLTSGSLNEQFF

J: TRBJ1-6
V: TRBV11-1
CDR3: CASSNTGGFSPLHF